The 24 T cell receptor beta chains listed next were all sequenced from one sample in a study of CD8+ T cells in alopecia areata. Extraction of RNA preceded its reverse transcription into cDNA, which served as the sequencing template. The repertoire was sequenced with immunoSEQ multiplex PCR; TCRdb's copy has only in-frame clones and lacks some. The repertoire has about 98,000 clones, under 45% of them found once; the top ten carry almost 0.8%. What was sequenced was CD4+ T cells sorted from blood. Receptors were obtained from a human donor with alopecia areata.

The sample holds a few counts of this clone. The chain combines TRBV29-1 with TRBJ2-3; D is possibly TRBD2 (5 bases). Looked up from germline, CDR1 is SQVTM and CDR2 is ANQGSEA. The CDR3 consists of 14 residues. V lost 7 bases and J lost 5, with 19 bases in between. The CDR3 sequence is CSAPGGPGGDTQYF. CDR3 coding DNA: TGCAGCGCCCCGGGCGGTCCCGGAGGAGATACGCAGTATTTT.

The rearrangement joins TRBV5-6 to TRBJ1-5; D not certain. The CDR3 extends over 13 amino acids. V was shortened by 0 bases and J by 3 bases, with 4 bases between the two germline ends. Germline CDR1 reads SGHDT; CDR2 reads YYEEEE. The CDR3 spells CASSLGDNQPQHF. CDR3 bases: TGTGCCAGCAGCTTGGGGGACAATCAGCCCCAGCATTTT.

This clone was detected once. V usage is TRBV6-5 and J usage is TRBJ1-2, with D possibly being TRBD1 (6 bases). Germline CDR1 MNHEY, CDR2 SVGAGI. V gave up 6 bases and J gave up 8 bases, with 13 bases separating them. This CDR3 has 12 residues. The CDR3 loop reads CASSLEGGGYTF. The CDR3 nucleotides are TGTGCCAGCAGCCTAGAAGGGGGAGGCTACACCTTC.

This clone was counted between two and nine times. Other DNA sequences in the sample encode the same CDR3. This chain's CDR3 is CSVETNTEAFF. The CDR3 DNA sequence: TGCAGCGTTGAAACGAACACTGAAGCTTTCTTT. The rearrangement uses TRBV29-1 and TRBJ1-1; D is unresolved. The germline CDR1 and CDR2 sequences are SQVTM and ANQGSEA. The CDR3 contains 11 residues. The ends were cut back, 2 bases at V and 1 base at J, with 2 bases in the middle.

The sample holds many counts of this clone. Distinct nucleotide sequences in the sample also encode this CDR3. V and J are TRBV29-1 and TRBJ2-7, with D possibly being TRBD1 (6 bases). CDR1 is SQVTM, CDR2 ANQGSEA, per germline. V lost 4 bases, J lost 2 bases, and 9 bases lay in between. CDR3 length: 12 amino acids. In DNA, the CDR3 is TGCAGCGTTGCGGACAGACCCTACGAGCAGTACTTC. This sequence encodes CSVADRPYEQYF.

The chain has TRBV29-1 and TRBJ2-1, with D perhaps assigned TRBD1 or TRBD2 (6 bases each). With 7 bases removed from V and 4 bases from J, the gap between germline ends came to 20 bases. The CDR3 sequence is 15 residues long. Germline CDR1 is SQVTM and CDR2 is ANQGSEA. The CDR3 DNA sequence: TGCAGCGCAGCCATGGGGTGGGGGGCATACAATGAGCAGTTCTTC. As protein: CSAAMGWGAYNEQFF.

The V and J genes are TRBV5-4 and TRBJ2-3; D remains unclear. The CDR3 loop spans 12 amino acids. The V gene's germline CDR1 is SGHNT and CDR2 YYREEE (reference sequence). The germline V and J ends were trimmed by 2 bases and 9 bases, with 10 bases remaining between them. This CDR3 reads CASSLSRGTQYF. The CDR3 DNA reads TGTGCCAGCAGCTTATCGCGTGGCACGCAGTATTTT.

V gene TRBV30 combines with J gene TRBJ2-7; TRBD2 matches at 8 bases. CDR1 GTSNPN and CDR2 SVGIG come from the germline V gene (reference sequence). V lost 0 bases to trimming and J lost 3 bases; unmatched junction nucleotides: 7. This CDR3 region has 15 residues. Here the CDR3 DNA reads TGTGCCTGGAGTGTACGGGTTAGCGGGGTCTACGAGCAGTACTTC. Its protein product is CAWSVRVSGVYEQYF.

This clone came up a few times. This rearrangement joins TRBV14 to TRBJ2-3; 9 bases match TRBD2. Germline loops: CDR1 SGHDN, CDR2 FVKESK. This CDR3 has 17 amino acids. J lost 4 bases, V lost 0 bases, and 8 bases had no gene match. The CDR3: CASSQDRAGGPADTQYF. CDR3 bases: TGTGCCAGCAGCCAAGATAGGGCGGGAGGGCCTGCAGATACGCAGTATTTT.

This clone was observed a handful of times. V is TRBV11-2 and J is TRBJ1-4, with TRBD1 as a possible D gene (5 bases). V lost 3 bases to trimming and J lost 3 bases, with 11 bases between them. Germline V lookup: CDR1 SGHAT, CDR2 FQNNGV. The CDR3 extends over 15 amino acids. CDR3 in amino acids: CASSFDGGANEKLFF. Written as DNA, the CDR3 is TGTGCCAGCAGCTTCGACGGGGGGGCTAATGAAAAACTGTTTTTT.

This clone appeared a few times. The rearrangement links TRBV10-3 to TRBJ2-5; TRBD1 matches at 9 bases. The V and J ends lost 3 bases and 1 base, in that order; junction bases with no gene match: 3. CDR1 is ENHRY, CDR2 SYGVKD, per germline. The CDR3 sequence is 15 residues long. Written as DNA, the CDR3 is TGTGCCATCAGTGACCCGGACAGGGGCCAAGAGACCCAGTACTTC. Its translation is CAISDPDRGQETQYF.

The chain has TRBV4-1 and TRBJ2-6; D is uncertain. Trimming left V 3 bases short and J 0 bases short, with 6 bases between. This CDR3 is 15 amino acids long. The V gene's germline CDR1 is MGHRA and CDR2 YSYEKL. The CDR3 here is CASSQYYSGANVLTF. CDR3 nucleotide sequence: TGCGCCAGCAGCCAGTACTACTCTGGGGCCAACGTCCTGACTTTC.

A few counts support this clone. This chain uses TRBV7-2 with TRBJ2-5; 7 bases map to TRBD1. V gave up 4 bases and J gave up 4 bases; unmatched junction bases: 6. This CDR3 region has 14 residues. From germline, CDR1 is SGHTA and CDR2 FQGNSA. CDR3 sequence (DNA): TGTGCCAGCAGCTCCAAACAGGGGAGAGAGACCCAGTACTTC. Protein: CASSSKQGRETQYF. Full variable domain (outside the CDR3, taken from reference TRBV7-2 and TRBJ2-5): GAGVSQSPSNKVTEKGKDVELRCDPISGHTALYWYRQSLGQGLEFLIYFQGNSAPDKSGLPSDRFSAERTGGSVSTLTIQRTQQEDSAVYLCASSSKQGRETQYFGPGTRLLVL.

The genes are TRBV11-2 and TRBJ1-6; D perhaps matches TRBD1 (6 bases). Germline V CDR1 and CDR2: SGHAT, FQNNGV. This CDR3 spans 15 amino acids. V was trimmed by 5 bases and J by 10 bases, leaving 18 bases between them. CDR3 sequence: CASSPGTIPRSPLHF. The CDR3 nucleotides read TGTGCCAGCAGCCCCGGGACAATACCGCGCTCACCCCTCCACTTT.

This CDR3 reads CASQETYEQYF. The CDR3 bases are TGTGCCTCTCAGGAAACCTACGAGCAGTACTTC. The rearrangement links TRBV30 to TRBJ2-7; no clear D gene. Germline CDR1 and CDR2: GTSNPN and SVGIG (reference sequence). The CDR3 extends over 11 amino acids. V lost 7 bases, J lost 2 bases, and 9 bases lay in between. The entire variable domain, with the rest obtained from reference TRBV30 and TRBJ2-7, is as follows: SQTIHQWPATLVQPVGSPLSLECTVEGTSNPNLYWYRQAAGRGLQLLFYSVGIGQISSEVPQNLSASRPQDRQFILSSKKLLLSDSGFYLCASQETYEQYFGPGTRLTVT.

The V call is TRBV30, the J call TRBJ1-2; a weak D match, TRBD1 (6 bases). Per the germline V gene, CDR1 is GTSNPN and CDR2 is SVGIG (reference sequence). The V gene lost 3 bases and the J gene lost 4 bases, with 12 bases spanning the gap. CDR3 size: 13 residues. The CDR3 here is CAWSGGGTYGYTF. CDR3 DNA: TGTGCCTGGAGCGGAGGGGGAACCTATGGCTACACCTTC.

CDR3 sequence: CAWSVLGGRETQYF. The CDR3 bases are TGTGCCTGGAGTGTACTAGGGGGGCGGGAGACCCAGTACTTC. This sequence joins TRBV30 and TRBJ2-5, with D perhaps assigned TRBD1 or TRBD2 (6 bases each). Germline CDR1 GTSNPN, CDR2 SVGIG (reference sequence). This CDR3 region has 14 residues. V was pared by 0 bases and J by 5 bases, with 13 bases between.

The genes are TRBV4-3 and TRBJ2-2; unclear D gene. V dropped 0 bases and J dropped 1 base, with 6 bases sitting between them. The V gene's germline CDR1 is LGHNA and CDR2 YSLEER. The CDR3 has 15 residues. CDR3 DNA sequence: TGCGCCAGCAGCCAAGAGCTGATGAACACCGGGGAGCTGTTTTTT. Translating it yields CASSQELMNTGELFF.

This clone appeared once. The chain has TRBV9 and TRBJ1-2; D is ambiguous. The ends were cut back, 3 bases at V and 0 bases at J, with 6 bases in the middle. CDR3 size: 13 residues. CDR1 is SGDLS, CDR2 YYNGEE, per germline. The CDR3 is CASSAPPNYGYTF. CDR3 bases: TGTGCCAGCAGCGCCCCTCCTAACTATGGCTACACCTTC.

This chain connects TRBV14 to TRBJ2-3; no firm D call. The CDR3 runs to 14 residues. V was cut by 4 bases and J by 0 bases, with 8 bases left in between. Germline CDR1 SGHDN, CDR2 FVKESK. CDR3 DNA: TGTGCCAGCAGCCGCGTAGGGAGCACAGATACGCAGTATTTT. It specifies CASSRVGSTDTQYF.

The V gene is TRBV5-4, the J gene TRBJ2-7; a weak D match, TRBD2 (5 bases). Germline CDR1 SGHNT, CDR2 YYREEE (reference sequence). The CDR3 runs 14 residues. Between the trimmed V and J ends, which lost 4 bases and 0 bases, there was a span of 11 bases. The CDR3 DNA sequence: TGTGCCAGCAGCCCGGACTCGAGCTCCTACGAGCAGTACTTC. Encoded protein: CASSPDSSSYEQYF.

The CDR3 protein is CASSSPVGVSEQYF. For the CDR3, the DNA is TGTGCCAGCAGCTCCCCCGTAGGTGTCAGCGAGCAGTACTTC. This rearrangement joins TRBV11-2 to TRBJ2-7; no definite D call. The germline gives CDR1 SGHAT, CDR2 FQNNGV. The CDR3 runs to 14 residues. Trimming took off 4 bases at V and 6 bases at J, with 16 bases between the two ends.

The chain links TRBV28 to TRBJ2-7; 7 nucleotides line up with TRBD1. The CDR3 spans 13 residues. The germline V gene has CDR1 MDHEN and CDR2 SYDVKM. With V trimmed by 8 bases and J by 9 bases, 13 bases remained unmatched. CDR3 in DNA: TGTGCCAGCCTCAGACAGGGACGTCTTGGGCAGTACTTC. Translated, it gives CASLRQGRLGQYF.

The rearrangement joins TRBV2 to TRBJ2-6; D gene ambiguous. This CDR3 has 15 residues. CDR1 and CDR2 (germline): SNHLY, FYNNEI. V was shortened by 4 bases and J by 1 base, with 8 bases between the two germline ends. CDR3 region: CASSVVISGANVLTF. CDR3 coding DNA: TGTGCCAGCAGTGTGGTCATATCTGGGGCCAACGTCCTGACTTTC.